Below, one T cell receptor (beta chain) is given with its context. As yet, its antigen is unknown. The record originates from a study of blood T cells in healthy people across ages. Regarding the study as a whole: The unsorted PBMCs prevented any conclusive comparison of naive versus antigen-experienced cells.

Combining a sample-barcoded 5' primer with a J-beta primer mix, a second PCR ran for roughly 6 to 12 cycles. TCRdb passed the 5' RACE reads through MiXCR, listing each CDR3 protein once. The sample yields 1.5 million to 2 million distinct CDR3 sequences, almost 35% seen once. V was clipped by 4 bases and J by 0 bases, with 7 bases between them. Germline V gene data show CDR1 as SNHLY and CDR2 as FYNNEI. The CDR3 is 13 residues long. Sequencing was done on a sample of blood. The TCR was taken from a woman aged 25 to 39 in good health. The J gene is TRBJ2-7, the V gene TRBV2; unclear D gene. The DNA of the CDR3 is TGTGCCAGCAGTGTTCTCAGCTCCTACGAGCAGTACTTC. This encodes CASSVLSSYEQYF.